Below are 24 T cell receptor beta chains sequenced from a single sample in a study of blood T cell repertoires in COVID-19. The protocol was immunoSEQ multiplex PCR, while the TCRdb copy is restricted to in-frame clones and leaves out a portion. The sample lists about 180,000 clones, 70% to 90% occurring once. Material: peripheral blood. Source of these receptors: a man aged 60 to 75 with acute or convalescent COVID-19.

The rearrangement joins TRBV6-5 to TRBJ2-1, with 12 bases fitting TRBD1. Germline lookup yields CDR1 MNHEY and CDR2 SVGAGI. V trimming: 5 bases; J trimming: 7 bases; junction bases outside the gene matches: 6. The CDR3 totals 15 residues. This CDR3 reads CASSRGQGAGNEQFF. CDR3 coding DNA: TGTGCCAGCAGTAGGGGACAGGGGGCGGGGAATGAGCAGTTCTTC.

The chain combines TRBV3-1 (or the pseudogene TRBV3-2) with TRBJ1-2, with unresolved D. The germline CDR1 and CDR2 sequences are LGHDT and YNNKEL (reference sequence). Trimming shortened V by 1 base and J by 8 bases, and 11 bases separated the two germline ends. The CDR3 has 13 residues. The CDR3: CASSQGRQGGYTF. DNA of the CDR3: TGTGCCAGCAGCCAAGGTCGACAAGGAGGCTACACCTTC.

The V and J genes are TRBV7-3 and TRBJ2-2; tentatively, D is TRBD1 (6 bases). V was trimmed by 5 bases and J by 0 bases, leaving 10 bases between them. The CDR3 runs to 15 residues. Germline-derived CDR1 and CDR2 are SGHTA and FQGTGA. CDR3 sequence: CASSQTGTNTGELFF. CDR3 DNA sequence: TGTGCCAGCAGCCAAACAGGGACGAACACCGGGGAGCTGTTTTTT.

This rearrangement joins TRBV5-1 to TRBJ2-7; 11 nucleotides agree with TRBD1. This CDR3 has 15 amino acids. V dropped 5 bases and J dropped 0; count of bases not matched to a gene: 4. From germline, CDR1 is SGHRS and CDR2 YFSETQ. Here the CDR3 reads CASSYGQGASYEQYF. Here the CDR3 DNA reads TGCGCCAGCAGTTATGGACAGGGGGCCTCCTACGAGCAGTACTTC.

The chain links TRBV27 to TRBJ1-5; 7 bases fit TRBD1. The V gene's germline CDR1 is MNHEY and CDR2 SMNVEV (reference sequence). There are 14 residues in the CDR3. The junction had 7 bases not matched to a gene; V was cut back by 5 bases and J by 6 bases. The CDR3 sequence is CASSPDRDGQPQHF. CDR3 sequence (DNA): TGTGCCAGCAGTCCAGACAGGGACGGTCAGCCCCAGCATTTT.

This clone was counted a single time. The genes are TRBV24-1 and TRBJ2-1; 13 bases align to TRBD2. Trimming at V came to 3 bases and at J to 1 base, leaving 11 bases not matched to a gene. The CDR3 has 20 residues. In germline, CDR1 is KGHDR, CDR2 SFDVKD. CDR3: CATSDRKGLAGDLSYNEQFF. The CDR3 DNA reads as TGTGCCACCAGTGATAGAAAAGGACTAGCGGGAGATTTATCCTACAATGAGCAGTTCTTC.

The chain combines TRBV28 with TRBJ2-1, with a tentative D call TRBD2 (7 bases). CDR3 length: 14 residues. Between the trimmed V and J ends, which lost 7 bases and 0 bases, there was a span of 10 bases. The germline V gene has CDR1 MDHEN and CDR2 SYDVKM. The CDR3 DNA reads TGTGCCAGCATTAGGGGGGGCTCCTACAATGAGCAGTTCTTC. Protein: CASIRGGSYNEQFF.

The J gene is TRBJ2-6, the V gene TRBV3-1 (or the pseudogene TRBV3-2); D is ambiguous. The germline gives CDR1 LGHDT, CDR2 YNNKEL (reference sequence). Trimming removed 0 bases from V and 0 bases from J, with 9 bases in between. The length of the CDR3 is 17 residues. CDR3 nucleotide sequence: TGTGCCAGCAGCCAAGAGACACCATACTCTGGGGCCAACGTCCTGACTTTC. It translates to CASSQETPYSGANVLTF.

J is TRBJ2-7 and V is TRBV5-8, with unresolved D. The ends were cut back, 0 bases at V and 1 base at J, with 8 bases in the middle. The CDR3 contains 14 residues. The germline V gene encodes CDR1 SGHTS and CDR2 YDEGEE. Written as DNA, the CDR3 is TGTGCCAGCAGCTTGGTTCAGGTTTCCTACGAGCAGTACTTC. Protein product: CASSLVQVSYEQYF.

CDR3 region: CASRTTTGEGQPQHF. In nucleotides, the CDR3 is TGTGCCAGCAGAACGACGACAGGGGAGGGACAGCCCCAGCATTTT. The chain has TRBV28 and TRBJ1-5; TRBD1 matches at 8 bases. The J segment lost 7 bases and the V segment lost 6 bases, leaving 11 bases of the junction unmatched. Germline V gene lookup returns CDR1 MDHEN and CDR2 SYDVKM. The CDR3 contains 15 residues.

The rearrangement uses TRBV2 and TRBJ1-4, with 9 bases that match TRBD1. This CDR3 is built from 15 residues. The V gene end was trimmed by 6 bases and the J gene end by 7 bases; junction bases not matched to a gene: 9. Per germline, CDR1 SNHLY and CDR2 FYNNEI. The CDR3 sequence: CASSGTGGAVEKLFF. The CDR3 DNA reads TGTGCCAGCAGCGGTACAGGGGGCGCGGTTGAAAAACTGTTTTTT.

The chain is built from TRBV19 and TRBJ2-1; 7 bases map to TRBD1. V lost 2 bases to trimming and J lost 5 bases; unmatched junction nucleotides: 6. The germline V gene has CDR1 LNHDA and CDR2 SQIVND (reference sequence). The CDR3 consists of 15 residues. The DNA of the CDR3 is TGTGCCAGTAGTATAAAGGGGGCCGCTAACAATGAGCAGTTCTTC. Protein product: CASSIKGAANNEQFF.

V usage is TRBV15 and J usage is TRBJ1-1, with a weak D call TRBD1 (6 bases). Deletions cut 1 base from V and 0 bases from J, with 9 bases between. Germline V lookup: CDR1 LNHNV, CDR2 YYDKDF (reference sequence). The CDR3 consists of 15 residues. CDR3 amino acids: CATSRVGGLNTEAFF. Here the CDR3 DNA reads TGTGCCACCAGCAGAGTCGGGGGGCTGAACACTGAAGCTTTCTTT.

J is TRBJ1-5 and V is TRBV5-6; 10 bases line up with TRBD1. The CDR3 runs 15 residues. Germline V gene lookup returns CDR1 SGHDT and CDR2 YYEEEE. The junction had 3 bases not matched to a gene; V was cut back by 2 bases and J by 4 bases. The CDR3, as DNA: TGTGCCAGCAGCTTACGGACAGGGGGAAATCAGCCCCAGCATTTT. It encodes CASSLRTGGNQPQHF.

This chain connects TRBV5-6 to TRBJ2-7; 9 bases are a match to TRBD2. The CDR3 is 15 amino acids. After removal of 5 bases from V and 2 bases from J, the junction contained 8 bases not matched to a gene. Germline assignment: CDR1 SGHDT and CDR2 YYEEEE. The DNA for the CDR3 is TGTGCCAGCAGGTGGCTAGCGGGAAAAACCTACGAGCAGTACTTC. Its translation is CASRWLAGKTYEQYF.

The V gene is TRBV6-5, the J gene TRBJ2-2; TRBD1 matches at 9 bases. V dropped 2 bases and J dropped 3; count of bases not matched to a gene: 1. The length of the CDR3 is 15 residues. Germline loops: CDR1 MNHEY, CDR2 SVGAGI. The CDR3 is CASSYGTGYTGELFF. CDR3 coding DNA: TGTGCCAGCAGTTACGGGACAGGGTACACCGGGGAGCTGTTTTTT.

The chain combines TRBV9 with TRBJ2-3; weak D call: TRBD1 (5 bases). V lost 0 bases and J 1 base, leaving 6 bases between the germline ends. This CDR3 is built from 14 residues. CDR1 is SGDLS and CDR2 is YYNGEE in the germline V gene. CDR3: CASSVETGTDTQYF. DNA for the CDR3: TGTGCCAGCAGCGTAGAGACAGGCACAGATACGCAGTATTTT.

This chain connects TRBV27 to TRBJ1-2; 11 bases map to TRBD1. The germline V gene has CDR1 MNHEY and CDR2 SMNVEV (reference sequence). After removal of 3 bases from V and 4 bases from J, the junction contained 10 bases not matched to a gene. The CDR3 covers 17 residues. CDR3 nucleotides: TGTGCCAGCAGTTTTTTTGGACAGGGGGCGCAAGCCTATGGCTACACCTTC. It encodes CASSFFGQGAQAYGYTF.

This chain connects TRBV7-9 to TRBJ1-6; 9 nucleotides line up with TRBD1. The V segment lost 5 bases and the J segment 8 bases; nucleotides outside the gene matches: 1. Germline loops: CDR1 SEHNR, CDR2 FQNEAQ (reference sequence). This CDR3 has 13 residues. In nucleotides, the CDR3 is TGTGCCAGCAGCCGGGACAGGGATTCACCCCTCCACTTT. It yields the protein CASSRDRDSPLHF.

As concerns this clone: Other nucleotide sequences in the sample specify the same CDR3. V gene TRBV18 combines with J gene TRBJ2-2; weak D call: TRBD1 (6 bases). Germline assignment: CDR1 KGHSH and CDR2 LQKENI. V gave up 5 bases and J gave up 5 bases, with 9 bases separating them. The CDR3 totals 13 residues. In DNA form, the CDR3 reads TGTGCCAGCTCATCCCAGGGGACCGGGGAGCTGTTTTTT. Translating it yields CASSSQGTGELFF.

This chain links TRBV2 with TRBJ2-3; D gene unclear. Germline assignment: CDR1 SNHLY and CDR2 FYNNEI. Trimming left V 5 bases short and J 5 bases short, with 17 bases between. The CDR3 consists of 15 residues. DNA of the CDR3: TGTGCCAGCAGTCCCGGCCCAGGAAACTTAGATACGCAGTATTTT. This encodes CASSPGPGNLDTQYF. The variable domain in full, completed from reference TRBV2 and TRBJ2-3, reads EPEVTQTPSHQVTQMGQEVILRCVPISNHLYFYWYRQILGQKVEFLVSFYNNEISEKSEIFDDQFSVERPDGSNFTLKIRSTKLEDSAMYFCASSPGPGNLDTQYFGPGTRLTVL.

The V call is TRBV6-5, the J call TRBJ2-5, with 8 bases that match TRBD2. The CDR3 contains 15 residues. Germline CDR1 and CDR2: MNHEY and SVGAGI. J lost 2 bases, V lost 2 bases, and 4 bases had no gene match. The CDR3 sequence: CASSYAGRGQETQYF. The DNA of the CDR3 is TGTGCCAGCAGTTACGCCGGGAGGGGTCAAGAGACCCAGTACTTC.

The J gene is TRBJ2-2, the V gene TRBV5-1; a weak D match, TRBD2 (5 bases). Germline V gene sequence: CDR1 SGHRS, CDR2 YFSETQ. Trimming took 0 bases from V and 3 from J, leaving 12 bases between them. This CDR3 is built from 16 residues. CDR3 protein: CASSLADVGDTGELFF. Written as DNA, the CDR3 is TGCGCCAGCAGCTTGGCCGATGTCGGGGACACCGGGGAGCTGTTTTTT.

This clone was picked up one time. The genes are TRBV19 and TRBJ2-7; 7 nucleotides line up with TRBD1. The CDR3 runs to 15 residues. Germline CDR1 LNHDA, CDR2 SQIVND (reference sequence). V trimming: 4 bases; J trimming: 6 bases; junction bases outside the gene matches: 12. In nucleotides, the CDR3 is TGTGCCAGTAGTAGAGGGACAGATGGGTCCGGCGAGCAGTACTTC. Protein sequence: CASSRGTDGSGEQYF.